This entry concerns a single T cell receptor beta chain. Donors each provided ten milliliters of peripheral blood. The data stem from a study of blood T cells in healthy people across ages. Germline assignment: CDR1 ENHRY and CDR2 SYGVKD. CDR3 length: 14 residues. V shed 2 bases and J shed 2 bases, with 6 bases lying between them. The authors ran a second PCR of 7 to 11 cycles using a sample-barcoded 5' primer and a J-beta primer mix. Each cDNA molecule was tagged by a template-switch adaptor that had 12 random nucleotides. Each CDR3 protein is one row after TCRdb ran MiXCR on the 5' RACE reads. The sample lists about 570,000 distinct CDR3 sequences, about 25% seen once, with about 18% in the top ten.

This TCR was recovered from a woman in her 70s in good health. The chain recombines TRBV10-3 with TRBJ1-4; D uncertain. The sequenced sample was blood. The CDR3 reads CAISEGRTNEKLFF. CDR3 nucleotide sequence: TGTGCCATCAGTGAGGGACGGACTAATGAAAAACTGTTTTTT.